The T cell receptor (beta chain) described here comes from a study of blood T cells in healthy people across ages. In this sample, this clonotype turned up a few times. The CDR3 loop spans 15 amino acids. Germline CDR1 and CDR2: SQVTM and ANQGSEA. Trimming left V 4 bases short and J 1 base short, with 16 bases between. The second PCR ran roughly 6 to 12 cycles with a sample-barcoded 5' primer and J-beta primers. One entry per CDR3 protein, called by TCRdb with MiXCR from the 5' RACE reads. The sample contains around 800,000 distinct CDR3 sequences, roughly 26% of which appear only once. This same sample was also taken into another study, of T cells of mothers and their children.

The specimen sequenced was blood. This rearrangement joins TRBV29-1 to TRBJ1-2; a weak D match, TRBD1 (5 bases). This TCR derives from a boy younger than 18 in good health. Written as DNA, the CDR3 is TGCAGCGTTGCGGGGGTTGGGAGTCTTAACTATGGCTACACCTTC. Translated: CSVAGVGSLNYGYTF.